These T cell receptor beta chains were read from a single sample in a study of blood T cell repertoires in COVID-19. TCRdb's table, derived via immunoSEQ multiplex PCR, lists solely in-frame clones and lacks some. The top ten clones hold about 14% of a sample with under 200,000 clones, under 90% of them seen once. Sequenced material: peripheral blood. These receptors were collected from a woman aged 70 to 79 with COVID-19, enrolled during active disease. CDR3s include the opening cysteine and the closing phenylalanine or tryptophan. The order of the fields is CDR3 length, J gene, V gene, D gene, clone size, CDR3 DNA, CDR3 protein. D genes are given only for firm matches. Size values are once, few and many counts, or a class for expanded clones, and some rows have none.

cdr3_length: 16; j_call: TRBJ1-5; v_call: TRBV19; d_call: TRBD1; clone_size: -; cdr3_nt: TGTGCCAGCGCTCTATCCGGGACAGGGCTGGGTCAGCCCCAGCATTTT; cdr3_aa: CASALSGTGLGQPQHF
cdr3_length: 14; j_call: TRBJ2-2; v_call: TRBV24-1; d_call: TRBD2; clone_size: -; cdr3_nt: TGTGCCACCAGCCCTAGCGGGAGGGCCGGGGAGCTGTTTTTT; cdr3_aa: CATSPSGRAGELFF
cdr3_length: 13; j_call: TRBJ1-1; v_call: TRBV7-3; d_call: -; clone_size: -; cdr3_nt: TGTGCCAGCAGCCCGCAGGGCTTCACTGAAGCTTTCTTT; cdr3_aa: CASSPQGFTEAFF
cdr3_length: 12; j_call: TRBJ1-1; v_call: TRBV12-3/TRBV12-4; d_call: -; clone_size: -; cdr3_nt: TGTGCCAGCAGTCAGGGTGGGGTAAGAGCTTTCTTT; cdr3_aa: CASSQGGVRAFF
cdr3_length: 14; j_call: TRBJ1-5; v_call: TRBV6-1; d_call: TRBD1; clone_size: -; cdr3_nt: TGTGCCAGCAGTGAACCAGGGGGCTATCAGCCCCAGCATTTT; cdr3_aa: CASSEPGGYQPQHF
cdr3_length: 15; j_call: TRBJ2-3; v_call: TRBV6-5; d_call: TRBD2; clone_size: -; cdr3_nt: TGTGCCAGCAGTTACGAAGCGGGAGGGCCCCATACGCAGTATTTT; cdr3_aa: CASSYEAGGPHTQYF
cdr3_length: 14; j_call: TRBJ2-2; v_call: TRBV18; d_call: -; clone_size: -; cdr3_nt: TGTGCCAGCTCACGGGACACGAACACCGGGGAGCTGTTTTTT; cdr3_aa: CASSRDTNTGELFF
cdr3_length: 15; j_call: TRBJ1-3; v_call: TRBV21-1; d_call: -; clone_size: -; cdr3_nt: TGTGCCAGCAGGCGCGCAGGGGGCTCTGGAAACACCATATATTTT; cdr3_aa: CASRRAGGSGNTIYF
cdr3_length: 12; j_call: TRBJ1-4; v_call: TRBV12-3/TRBV12-4; d_call: -; clone_size: -; cdr3_nt: TGTGCCAGCAGTTTATTCCGGGGAAAACTGTTTTTT; cdr3_aa: CASSLFRGKLFF
cdr3_length: 11; j_call: TRBJ1-2; v_call: TRBV2; d_call: -; clone_size: -; cdr3_nt: TGTGCCAGCAGCCAAACAAGTGGCTACACCTTC; cdr3_aa: CASSQTSGYTF
cdr3_length: 12; j_call: TRBJ1-2; v_call: TRBV6-5; d_call: -; clone_size: -; cdr3_nt: TGTGCCAGCAGGGCAGCTAACTATGGCTACACCTTC; cdr3_aa: CASRAANYGYTF
cdr3_length: 15; j_call: TRBJ1-2; v_call: TRBV4-2; d_call: -; clone_size: -; cdr3_nt: TGTGCCAGCAGCCTTCGTCGGGATTGGGACTATGGCTACACCTTC; cdr3_aa: CASSLRRDWDYGYTF
cdr3_length: 15; j_call: TRBJ1-2; v_call: TRBV14; d_call: -; clone_size: -; cdr3_nt: TGTGCCAGCAGCTTCTCAGCCCGGGGGGCGTCTGGCTACACCTTC; cdr3_aa: CASSFSARGASGYTF
cdr3_length: 14; j_call: TRBJ2-1; v_call: TRBV7-2; d_call: TRBD2; clone_size: -; cdr3_nt: TGTGCCAGCAGCCTCGGGACTAGCGGGAGAGGGCAGTTCTTC; cdr3_aa: CASSLGTSGRGQFF
cdr3_length: 18; j_call: TRBJ2-6; v_call: TRBV7-9; d_call: -; clone_size: once; cdr3_nt: TGTGCCAGCAGCTCAAGGAGGAAGGGAAGTTCTGGGGCCAACGTCCTGACTTTC; cdr3_aa: CASSSRRKGSSGANVLTF
cdr3_length: 17; j_call: TRBJ2-3; v_call: TRBV4-1; d_call: TRBD2; clone_size: few; cdr3_nt: TGCGCCAGCAGCCCCACGGGACTAGCGGGGGTCACAGATACGCAGTATTTT; cdr3_aa: CASSPTGLAGVTDTQYF
cdr3_length: 16; j_call: TRBJ2-2; v_call: TRBV7-9; d_call: -; clone_size: few; cdr3_nt: TGTGCCAGCAGCTTAAAAATGGGAGTGAACACCGGGGAGCTGTTTTTT; cdr3_aa: CASSLKMGVNTGELFF
cdr3_length: 14; j_call: TRBJ1-1; v_call: TRBV5-1; d_call: -; clone_size: -; cdr3_nt: TGCGCCAGCAGCTTGCGGGGTAGGAACACTGAAGCTTTCTTT; cdr3_aa: CASSLRGRNTEAFF
cdr3_length: 15; j_call: TRBJ2-3; v_call: TRBV5-1; d_call: -; clone_size: -; cdr3_nt: TGCGCCAGCAGCTTGGGAATTGCGGGAACAGATACGCAGTATTTT; cdr3_aa: CASSLGIAGTDTQYF
cdr3_length: 15; j_call: TRBJ2-2; v_call: TRBV5-1; d_call: -; clone_size: few; cdr3_nt: TGCGCCAGCAGCTTCGAGGATAGAAACACCGGGGAGCTGTTTTTT; cdr3_aa: CASSFEDRNTGELFF
cdr3_length: 17; j_call: TRBJ2-1; v_call: TRBV3-1/TRBV3-2; d_call: TRBD2; clone_size: -; cdr3_nt: TGTGCCAGCAGCCAAGACCTTAGCGGGAGCTCCTACAATGAGCAGTTCTTC; cdr3_aa: CASSQDLSGSSYNEQFF
cdr3_length: 16; j_call: TRBJ1-5; v_call: TRBV7-9; d_call: -; clone_size: -; cdr3_nt: TGTGCCAGCAGCTTTTTGAGGTCTTATAGCAATCAGCCCCAGCATTTT; cdr3_aa: CASSFLRSYSNQPQHF
cdr3_length: 18; j_call: TRBJ2-6; v_call: TRBV5-1; d_call: TRBD1; clone_size: -; cdr3_nt: TGCGCCAGCAGCTTGGAGGGACAGGGATACTCTGGGGCCAACGTCCTGACTTTC; cdr3_aa: CASSLEGQGYSGANVLTF
cdr3_length: 15; j_call: TRBJ2-4; v_call: TRBV7-9; d_call: TRBD1; clone_size: once; cdr3_nt: TGTGCCAGCAGCTCGGGACAGGGAGCCAAAAACATTCAGTACTTC; cdr3_aa: CASSSGQGAKNIQYF
cdr3_length: 18; j_call: TRBJ2-6; v_call: TRBV5-5; d_call: -; clone_size: -; cdr3_nt: TGTGCCAGCAGCTTGGCCGGAGGGGGCGCCTCTGGGGCCAACGTCCTGACTTTC; cdr3_aa: CASSLAGGGASGANVLTF
cdr3_length: 14; j_call: TRBJ2-3; v_call: TRBV6-5; d_call: -; clone_size: -; cdr3_nt: TGTGCCAGCAGTTACGGGCAGCCCACAGATACGCAGTATTTT; cdr3_aa: CASSYGQPTDTQYF
cdr3_length: 16; j_call: TRBJ1-2; v_call: TRBV28; d_call: -; clone_size: -; cdr3_nt: TGTGCCAGCAGTCCAGGGGACCTCGGGGGGGACTATGGCTACACCTTC; cdr3_aa: CASSPGDLGGDYGYTF
cdr3_length: 13; j_call: TRBJ2-1; v_call: TRBV28; d_call: TRBD1; clone_size: -; cdr3_nt: TGTGCCAGCAGTTTGGGGACAGGAGATGAGCAGTTCTTC; cdr3_aa: CASSLGTGDEQFF
cdr3_length: 16; j_call: TRBJ1-1; v_call: TRBV5-6; d_call: TRBD1; clone_size: -; cdr3_nt: TGTGCCAGCAGCGTAGGGACAGGGAGAAGGAACACTGAAGCTTTCTTT; cdr3_aa: CASSVGTGRRNTEAFF
cdr3_length: 15; j_call: TRBJ2-1; v_call: TRBV2; d_call: TRBD2; clone_size: -; cdr3_nt: TGTGCCAGCAGTGAAATGGCGGGAGTGGGTGATCGGCAGTTCTTC; cdr3_aa: CASSEMAGVGDRQFF
cdr3_length: 17; j_call: TRBJ1-6; v_call: TRBV25-1; d_call: -; clone_size: -; cdr3_nt: TGTGCCAGCAGTGAATCCCCGGGGAGCTCCTATAATTCACCCCTCCACTTT; cdr3_aa: CASSESPGSSYNSPLHF
cdr3_length: 14; j_call: TRBJ2-2; v_call: TRBV19; d_call: -; clone_size: -; cdr3_nt: TGTGCCAGTAGACTAGCTCCGGTACCCGGGGAGCTGTTTTTT; cdr3_aa: CASRLAPVPGELFF
cdr3_length: 13; j_call: TRBJ2-5; v_call: TRBV14; d_call: -; clone_size: -; cdr3_nt: TGTGCCAGCAGCCATATCAGTGAAGAGACCCAGTACTTC; cdr3_aa: CASSHISEETQYF
cdr3_length: 14; j_call: TRBJ1-2; v_call: TRBV5-4; d_call: TRBD1; clone_size: -; cdr3_nt: TGTGCCAGCAGCTTGGAAGGGGCAGGGGGCGGCTACACCTTC; cdr3_aa: CASSLEGAGGGYTF
cdr3_length: 13; j_call: TRBJ2-2; v_call: TRBV29-1; d_call: -; clone_size: once; cdr3_nt: TGCAGCTCTCGGCGGGGGAACACCGGGGAGCTGTTTTTT; cdr3_aa: CSSRRGNTGELFF
cdr3_length: 14; j_call: TRBJ1-4; v_call: TRBV9; d_call: TRBD1; clone_size: -; cdr3_nt: TGTGCCAGCAGCGTAGCTTGGGACAGCCCCCAACTGTTTTTT; cdr3_aa: CASSVAWDSPQLFF
cdr3_length: 14; j_call: TRBJ2-1; v_call: TRBV6-6; d_call: TRBD2; clone_size: once; cdr3_nt: TGTGCCAGCAGTTCCACCGGGAGGTACAATGAGCAGTTCTTC; cdr3_aa: CASSSTGRYNEQFF
cdr3_length: 14; j_call: TRBJ1-1; v_call: TRBV3-1/TRBV3-2; d_call: -; clone_size: few; cdr3_nt: TGTGCCAGCAGCCGGCGAGGTGAGAACACTGAAGCTTTCTTT; cdr3_aa: CASSRRGENTEAFF
cdr3_length: 12; j_call: TRBJ1-1; v_call: TRBV10-3; d_call: -; clone_size: -; cdr3_nt: TGTGCCATCTGGGAAGGGGCCACTGAAGCTTTCTTT; cdr3_aa: CAIWEGATEAFF
cdr3_length: 16; j_call: TRBJ2-3; v_call: TRBV18; d_call: TRBD2; clone_size: -; cdr3_nt: TGTGCCAGCTCACCACAGCCTAGCGGGCGCACAGATACGCAGTATTTT; cdr3_aa: CASSPQPSGRTDTQYF
cdr3_length: 13; j_call: TRBJ1-2; v_call: TRBV10-3; d_call: TRBD1; clone_size: -; cdr3_nt: TGTGCCATCAGCGTAGGACAGGGGTATGGCTACACCTTC; cdr3_aa: CAISVGQGYGYTF